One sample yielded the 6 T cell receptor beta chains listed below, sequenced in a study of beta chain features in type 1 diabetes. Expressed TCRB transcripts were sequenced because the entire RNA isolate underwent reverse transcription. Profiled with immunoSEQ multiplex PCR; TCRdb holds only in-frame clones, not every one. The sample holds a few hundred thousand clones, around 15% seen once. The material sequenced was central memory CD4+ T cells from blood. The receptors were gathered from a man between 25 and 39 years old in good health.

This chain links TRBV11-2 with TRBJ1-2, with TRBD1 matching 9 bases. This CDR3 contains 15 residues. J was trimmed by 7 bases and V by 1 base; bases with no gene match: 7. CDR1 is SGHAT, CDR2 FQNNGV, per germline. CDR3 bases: TGTGCCAGCAGCTTAGCGGGGACAGGGTGGGGTGGCTACACCTTC. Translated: CASSLAGTGWGGYTF.

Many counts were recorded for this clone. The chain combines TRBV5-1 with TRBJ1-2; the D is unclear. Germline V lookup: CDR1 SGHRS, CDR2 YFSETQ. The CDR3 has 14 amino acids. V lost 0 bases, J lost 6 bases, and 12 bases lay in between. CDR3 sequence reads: CASSLAAEINGYTF. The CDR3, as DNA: TGCGCCAGCAGCTTGGCCGCGGAGATTAATGGCTACACCTTC.

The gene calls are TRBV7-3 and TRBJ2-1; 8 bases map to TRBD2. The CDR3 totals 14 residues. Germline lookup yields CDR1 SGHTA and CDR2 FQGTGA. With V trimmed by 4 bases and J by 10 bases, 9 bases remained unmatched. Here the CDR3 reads CASSSGLAQGEQFF. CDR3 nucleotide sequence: TGTGCCAGCAGCTCAGGACTAGCTCAAGGAGAGCAGTTCTTC.

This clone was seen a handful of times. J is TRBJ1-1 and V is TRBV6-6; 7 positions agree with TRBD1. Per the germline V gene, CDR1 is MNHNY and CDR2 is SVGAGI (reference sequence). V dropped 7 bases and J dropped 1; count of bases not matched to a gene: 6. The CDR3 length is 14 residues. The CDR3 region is CASIEGGPNTEAFF. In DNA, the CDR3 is TGTGCCAGCATCGAAGGGGGCCCGAACACTGAAGCTTTCTTT.

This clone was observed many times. CDR3: CASSQSDRFYGYTF. CDR3 DNA sequence: TGTGCCAGCAGCCAGAGCGACAGGTTTTACGGCTACACCTTC. The chain is built from TRBV7-2 and TRBJ1-2; weak D call: TRBD1 (6 bases). V was pared by 5 bases and J by 8 bases, with 18 bases between. CDR3 length equals 14 residues. CDR1 and CDR2 from the germline V gene are SGHTA and FQGNSA.

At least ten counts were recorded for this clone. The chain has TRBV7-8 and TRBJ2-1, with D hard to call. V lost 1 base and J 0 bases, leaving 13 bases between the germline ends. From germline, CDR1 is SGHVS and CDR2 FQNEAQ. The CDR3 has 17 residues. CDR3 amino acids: CASSLGVGLHSYNEQFF. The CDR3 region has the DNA TGTGCCAGCAGCTTAGGAGTGGGCCTACACTCCTACAATGAGCAGTTCTTC.